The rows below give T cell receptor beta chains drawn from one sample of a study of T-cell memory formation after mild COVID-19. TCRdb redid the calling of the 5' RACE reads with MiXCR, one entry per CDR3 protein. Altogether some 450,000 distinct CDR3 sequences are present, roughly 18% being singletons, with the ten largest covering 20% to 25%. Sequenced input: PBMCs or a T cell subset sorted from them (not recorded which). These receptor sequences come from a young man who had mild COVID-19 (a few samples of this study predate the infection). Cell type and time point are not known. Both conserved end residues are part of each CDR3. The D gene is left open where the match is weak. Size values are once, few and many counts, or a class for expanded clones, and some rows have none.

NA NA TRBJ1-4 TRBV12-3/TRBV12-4 TGTGCCAGCAGTCCTGGGTTAATCGGTAGTGAAAAACTGTTTTTT CASSPGLIGSEKLFF
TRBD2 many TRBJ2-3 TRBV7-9 TGTGCCAGCAGCGACGAGACTAGCGGGAGGGGAGATACGCAGTATTTT CASSDETSGRGDTQYF
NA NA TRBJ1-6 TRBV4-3 TGCGCCAGCAGCCACCGACCGAATTCACCCCTCCACTTT CASSHRPNSPLHF
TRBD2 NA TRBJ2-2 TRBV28 TGTGCCAGCAGCAGCGGGGGGTCCGGTTTATCCGGGGAGCTGTTTTTT CASSSGGSGLSGELFF
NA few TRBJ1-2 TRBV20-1 TGCAGTGCTTCGACCGAGACGGATGGCTACACCTTC CSASTETDGYTF
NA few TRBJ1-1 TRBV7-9 TGTGCCAGCAGCTTGGAGGGCCCGAACACTGAAGCTTTCTTT CASSLEGPNTEAFF
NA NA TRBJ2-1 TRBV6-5 TGTGCCAGCAGTTATCAATATGAGCAGTTCTTC CASSYQYEQFF
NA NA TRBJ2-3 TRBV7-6 TGTGCCAGCAGTGACCGGGGGAGCACAGATACGCAGTATTTT CASSDRGSTDTQYF
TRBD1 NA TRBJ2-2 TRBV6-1 TGTGCCAGCAGTCTGCGGACAGGGAACACCGGGGAGCTGTTTTTT CASSLRTGNTGELFF
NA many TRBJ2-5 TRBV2 TGTGCCAGCAATCAGCTAGACCAAGAGACCCAGTACTTC CASNQLDQETQYF
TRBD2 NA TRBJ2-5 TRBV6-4 TGTGCCAGCAGCCCTGGACTAGCTATCTGGGAGACCCAGTACTTC CASSPGLAIWETQYF
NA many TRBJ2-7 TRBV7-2 TGTGCCAGCAGCTCCTTTCCCTACGAGCAGTACTTC CASSSFPYEQYF
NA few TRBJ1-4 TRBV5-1 TGCGCCAGCAGCTTGGCGCTGGCAGGGGATAATGAAAAACTGTTTTTT CASSLALAGDNEKLFF
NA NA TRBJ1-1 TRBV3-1 TGTGCCAGCAGCCAAGGTGGGGGACTCCGGCCTTTCTTT CASSQGGGLRPFF
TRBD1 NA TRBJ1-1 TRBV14 TGTGCCAGCAGCCAACAAGGGGGACAGATGAACACTGAAGCTTTCTTT CASSQQGGQMNTEAFF
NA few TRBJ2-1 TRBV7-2 TGTGCCAGCAGCTTAGTTTGGGGGAATGAGCAGTTCTTC CASSLVWGNEQFF
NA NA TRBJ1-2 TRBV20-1 TGCAGTGCCCTACGCGGCCTTTCTAATGGCTACACCTTC CSALRGLSNGYTF
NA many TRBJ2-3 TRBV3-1 TGTGCCAGCAGCCAAGAGGGGACAGATACGCAGTATTTT CASSQEGTDTQYF
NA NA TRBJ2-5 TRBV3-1 TGTGCCAGCAGCCCGCCTTTAGCTGGGGGCTCGGGGACCCAGTACTTC CASSPPLAGGSGTQYF
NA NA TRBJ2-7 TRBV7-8 TGTGCCAGCAGCTACCTGGGCTACGAGCAGTACTTC CASSYLGYEQYF
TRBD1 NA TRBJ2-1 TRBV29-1 TGCAGCGTTGAAGTCGGGACAGGGGGAGTGCAGTTCTTC CSVEVGTGGVQFF
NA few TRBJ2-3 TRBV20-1 TGCAGTGCTAGAGATCCCAGGTCCACAGATACGCAGTATTTT CSARDPRSTDTQYF
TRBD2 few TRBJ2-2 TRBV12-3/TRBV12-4 TGTGCCAGCAGTTTAGCGCTAACGGGGACTAGCTTCGGGGAGCTGTTTTTT CASSLALTGTSFGELFF
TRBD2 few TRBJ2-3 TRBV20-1 TGCAGTGCTCTAACTAGCGGGGCCACAGATACGCAGTATTTT CSALTSGATDTQYF
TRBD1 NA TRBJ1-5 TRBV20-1 TGCAGTTGGACAGGGAGCAATCAGCCCCAGCATTTT CSWTGSNQPQHF
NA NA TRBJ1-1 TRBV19 TGTGCCAGTAGTATACGTCCCAGGAACACTGAAGCTTTCTTT CASSIRPRNTEAFF
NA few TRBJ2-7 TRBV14 TGTGCCAGCAGCCAACCCGGGACGGTCTCCTACGAGCAGTACTTC CASSQPGTVSYEQYF
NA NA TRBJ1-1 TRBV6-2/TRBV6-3 TGTGCCAGCAGTTACTCAGGGCGAGGGGTGGACACTGAAGCTTTCTTT CASSYSGRGVDTEAFF
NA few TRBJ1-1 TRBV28 TGTGCCAGCAGTTTTTTTCAAATGAACACTGAAGCTTTCTTT CASSFFQMNTEAFF
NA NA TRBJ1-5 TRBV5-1 TGCGCCAGCAGCTTGGAGGACCTTAATCAGCCCCAGCATTTT CASSLEDLNQPQHF
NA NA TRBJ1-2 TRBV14 TGTGCCAGCAGCCAACAGGGATGGGACTATGGCTACACCTTC CASSQQGWDYGYTF
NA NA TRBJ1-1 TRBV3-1 TGTGCCAGCAGCCAAGAAAGGACTATGGCAGGAGCTTTCTTT CASSQERTMAGAFF
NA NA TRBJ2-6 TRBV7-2 TGCGCCAGCGGCCCATTGGGTGGCTCTGGGGCCAACGTCCTGACTTTC CASGPLGGSGANVLTF
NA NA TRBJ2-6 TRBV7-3 TGTGCCAGCAGTCTACAGGAACTCGAAAACTTATCTGGGGCCAACGTCCTGACTTTC CASSLQELENLSGANVLTF
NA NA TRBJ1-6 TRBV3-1 TGTGCCAGCAGCCACCCCAATTCACCCCTCCACTTT CASSHPNSPLHF
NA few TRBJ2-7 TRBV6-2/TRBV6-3 TGTGCCAGTCACCGACAGTTGGACGCCTACGAGCAGTACTTC CASHRQLDAYEQYF
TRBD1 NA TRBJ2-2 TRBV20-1 TGCAGTGCTAGAGATCGGAGACAGGGGAACACCGGGGAGCTGTTTTTT CSARDRRQGNTGELFF
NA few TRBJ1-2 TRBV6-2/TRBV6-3 TGTGCCAGCAGTCTTGGAGGGATCGATGGCTACACCTTC CASSLGGIDGYTF
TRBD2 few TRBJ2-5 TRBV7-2 TGTGCCAGCAGCCCGATACTAGCGGGACAAGAGACCCAGTACTTC CASSPILAGQETQYF
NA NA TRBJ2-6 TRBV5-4 TGTGCCAGCAGCTTGGGAAGCCAGATAGGGGCCAACGTCCTGACTTTC CASSLGSQIGANVLTF
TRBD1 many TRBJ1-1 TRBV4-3 TGCGCCAGCAGTATGACAGGGCGGACTGAAGCTTTCTTT CASSMTGRTEAFF
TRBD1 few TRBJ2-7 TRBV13 TGTGCCAGCAGCCCCACCGGGACAGGGTTTAACGAGCAGTACTTC CASSPTGTGFNEQYF
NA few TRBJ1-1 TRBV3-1 TGTGCCAGCAGCCATCAGGGGTTTAGTGAAGCTTTCTTT CASSHQGFSEAFF
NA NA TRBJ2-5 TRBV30 TGTGCCGGGGAACCGCCATCAGGGGAAGAGACCCAGTACTTC CAGEPPSGEETQYF
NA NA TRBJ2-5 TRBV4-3 TGCGCCAGCAGCCAAGTTAGGACCGAGACCCAGTACTTC CASSQVRTETQYF
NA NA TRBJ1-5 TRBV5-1 TGCGCCAGCAGCTTGTTTGGGGAAAATCAGCCCCAGCATTTT CASSLFGENQPQHF
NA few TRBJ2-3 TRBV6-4 TGTGCCAGCAGTGACTCGGAAGGGACCCCTCAGTATTTT CASSDSEGTPQYF
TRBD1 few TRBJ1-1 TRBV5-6 TGTGCCAGCAGCGAAGCAGGGGGCAACCCTGAAGCTTTCTTT CASSEAGGNPEAFF